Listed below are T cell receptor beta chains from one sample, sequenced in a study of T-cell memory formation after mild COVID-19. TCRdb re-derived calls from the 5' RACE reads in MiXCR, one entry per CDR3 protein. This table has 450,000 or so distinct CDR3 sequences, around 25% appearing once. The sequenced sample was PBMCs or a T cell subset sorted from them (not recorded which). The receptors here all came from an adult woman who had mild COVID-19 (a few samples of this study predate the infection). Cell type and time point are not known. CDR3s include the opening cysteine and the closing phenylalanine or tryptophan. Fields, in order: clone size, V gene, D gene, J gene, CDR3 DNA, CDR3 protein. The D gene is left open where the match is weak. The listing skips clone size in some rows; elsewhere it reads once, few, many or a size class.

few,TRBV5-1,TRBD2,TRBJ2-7,TGCGCCAGCAGCCGGGGTGTAGCGGGGAGGGTAAAGGAGGAGCAGTACTTC,CASSRGVAGRVKEEQYF
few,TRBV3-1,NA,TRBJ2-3,TGTGCCAGCAGCACGCGAAACACAGATACGCAGTATTTT,CASSTRNTDTQYF
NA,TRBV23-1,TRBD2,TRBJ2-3,TGCGCCGGGATCTGGCGGGGGGGTGTCACAGATACGCAGTATTTT,CAGIWRGGVTDTQYF
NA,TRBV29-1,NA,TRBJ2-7,TGCAGCGTTGTTGGGGGTGGGGGACAAATCTACGAGCAGTACTTC,CSVVGGGGQIYEQYF
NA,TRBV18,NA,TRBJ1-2,TGTGCCAGCTCACCCGGGACATCAAACTATGGCTACGCCTTC,CASSPGTSNYGYAF
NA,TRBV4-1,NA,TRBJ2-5,TGCGCCAGCAGCCAAGATCCGGACATATGGCAAGAGACCCAGTACTTC,CASSQDPDIWQETQYF
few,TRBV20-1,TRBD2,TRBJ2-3,TGCAGTGCAAGTGGACTAGCGGGGAGCACAGATACGCAGTATTTT,CSASGLAGSTDTQYF
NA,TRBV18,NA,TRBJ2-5,TGTGCCAGCTCACGGGAGGTCCAAGAGACCCAGTACTTC,CASSREVQETQYF
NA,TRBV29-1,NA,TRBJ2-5,TGCAGCGTTGGTAGGGCCCCCGGGCAAGAGACCCAGTACTTC,CSVGRAPGQETQYF
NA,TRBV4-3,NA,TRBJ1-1,TGCGCCAGCAGCCAAGTCGGGTGGAACACTGAAGCTTTCTTT,CASSQVGWNTEAFF
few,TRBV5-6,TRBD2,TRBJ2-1,TGTGCCAGTAGCACATTAGCGGGAGGCTACAATGAGCAGTTCTTC,CASSTLAGGYNEQFF
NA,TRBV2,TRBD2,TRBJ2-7,TGTGCCAGCAGTCGACTAGCGGCCCTCTCGGGCGAGCAGTACTTC,CASSRLAALSGEQYF
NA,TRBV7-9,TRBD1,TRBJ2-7,TGTGCCAGCAGCCCCGGGACAGGGGTAACCGAGCAGTACTTC,CASSPGTGVTEQYF
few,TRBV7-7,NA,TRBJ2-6,TGTGCTAGCAGCCCATTAGGGGGCTCTGGGGCCAACGTCCTGACTTTC,CASSPLGGSGANVLTF
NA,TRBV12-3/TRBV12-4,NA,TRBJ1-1,TGTGCCAGCAGTTATCAGGGATTGAACACTGAAGCTTTCTTT,CASSYQGLNTEAFF
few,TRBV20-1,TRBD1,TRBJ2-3,TGCAGTGCTAGCCGAGGGGGCGGCACAGATACGCAGTATTTT,CSASRGGGTDTQYF
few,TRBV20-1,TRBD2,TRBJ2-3,TGCAGTGCTACCCCGGGACTAGCGGGGGACAGAAATACGCAGTATTTT,CSATPGLAGDRNTQYF
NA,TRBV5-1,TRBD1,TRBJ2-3,TGCGCCAGCAGCCGGCCGGGACAGGGGGGAACAGATACGCAGTATTTT,CASSRPGQGGTDTQYF
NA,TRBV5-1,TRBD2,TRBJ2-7,TGCGCCAGCAGCGCTGATACGGGGACTAGTTCCTACGAGCAGTACTTC,CASSADTGTSSYEQYF
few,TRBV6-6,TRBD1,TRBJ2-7,TGTGCCAGCAGTTACTCGGACAGGCCCCACGAGCAGTACTTC,CASSYSDRPHEQYF
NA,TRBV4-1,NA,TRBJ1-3,TGCGCCAGCAGCCAAATAGAGGAATCGGGAAACACCATATATTTT,CASSQIEESGNTIYF
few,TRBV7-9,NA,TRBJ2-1,TGTGCCAGCAGCTTGGGAGTTTGGGGTAACAATGAGCAGTTCTTC,CASSLGVWGNNEQFF
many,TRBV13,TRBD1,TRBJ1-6,TGTGCCAGCAGCATCCAGACAGGGGATAATTCACCCCTCCACTTT,CASSIQTGDNSPLHF
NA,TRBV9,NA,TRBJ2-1,TGTGCCAGCAGCGCCCCCGGGACCGCGTTTAACAATGAGCAGTTCTTC,CASSAPGTAFNNEQFF
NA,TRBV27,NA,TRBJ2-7,TGTGCCAGCAGCTCCACCGGGCACAACTACGAGCAGTACTTC,CASSSTGHNYEQYF
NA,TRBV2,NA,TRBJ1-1,TGTGCCAGCAAGGAGGGCAGGAACACTGAAGCTTTCTTT,CASKEGRNTEAFF
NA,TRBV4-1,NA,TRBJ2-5,TGCGCCAGCAGCCAAGACAGGGGCCAGCGGGAGACCCAGTACTTC,CASSQDRGQRETQYF
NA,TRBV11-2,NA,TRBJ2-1,TGTGCCAGCAGCTTAGATAGGTCTGCGTACAATGAGCAGTTATTC,CASSLDRSAYNEQLF
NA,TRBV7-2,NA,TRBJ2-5,TGTGCCAGCAGCTCCCTCATGGGCCCCCAAGAGACCCAGTACTTC,CASSSLMGPQETQYF
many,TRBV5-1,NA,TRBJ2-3,TGCGCCAGCAGCTTGTGGAGAGTGGGCACAGATACGCAGTATTTT,CASSLWRVGTDTQYF
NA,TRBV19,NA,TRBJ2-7,TGTGCCAGTAATAACAGGGACCACGAGCAGTACTTC,CASNNRDHEQYF
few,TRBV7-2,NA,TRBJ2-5,TGTGCCAGCAATTGGGGGCGACTAGACATGGAGACCCAGTACTTC,CASNWGRLDMETQYF
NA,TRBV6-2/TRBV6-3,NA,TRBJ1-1,TGTGCCAGCAGTTCCGCAGGGAAATACACTGAAGCTTTCTTT,CASSSAGKYTEAFF
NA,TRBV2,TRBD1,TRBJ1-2,TGTGCCAGCAGAGCCCGGACAGGAACCAACTATGGCTACACCTTC,CASRARTGTNYGYTF
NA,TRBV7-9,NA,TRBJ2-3,TGTGCCAGCAGCTCTTTGACCCGGGGCTTCGATACGCAGTATTTT,CASSSLTRGFDTQYF
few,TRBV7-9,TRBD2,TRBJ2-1,TGTGCCAGCAGCCCCCGGGCGGGAGAGAGCCACAATGAGCAGTTCTTC,CASSPRAGESHNEQFF
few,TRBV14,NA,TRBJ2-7,TGTGCCAGCAGCCAAGGCCCTAACTCCTACGAGCAGTACTTC,CASSQGPNSYEQYF
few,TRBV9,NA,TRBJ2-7,TGTGCCAGCAGCCCCCGCTCGCGGTCGACCTACGAGCAGTACTTC,CASSPRSRSTYEQYF
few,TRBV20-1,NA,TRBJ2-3,TGCAGTGCTAGTGACCGCACAGATACGCAGTATTTT,CSASDRTDTQYF
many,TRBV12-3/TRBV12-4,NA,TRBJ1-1,TGTGCCAGCAGCTTTGCGGGGAACACTGAAGCTTTCTTT,CASSFAGNTEAFF
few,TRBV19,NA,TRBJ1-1,TGTGCCAGTATAATCAGGGATGGGGGCACTGAAGCTTTCTTT,CASIIRDGGTEAFF
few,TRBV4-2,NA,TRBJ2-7,TGTGCCAGCAGCCAAGGACGGTCAACCTACGAGCAGTACTTC,CASSQGRSTYEQYF
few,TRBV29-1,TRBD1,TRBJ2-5,TGCAGCGTCGCCCGTTCAGGGGGTCGTATAGGGGAGACCCAGTACTTC,CSVARSGGRIGETQYF
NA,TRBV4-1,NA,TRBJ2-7,TGCGCCAGCAGCCAGCCGGGACGGGGAAGCTCCTACGAGCAGTACTTC,CASSQPGRGSSYEQYF
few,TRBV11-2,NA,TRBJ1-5,TGTGCCAGCAGTCCAAATCAGCCCCAGCATTTT,CASSPNQPQHF
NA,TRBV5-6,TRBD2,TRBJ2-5,TGTGCCAGCAGCCATCGGACTAGCGGGGGGCCACGAAAGACCCAGTACTTC,CASSHRTSGGPRKTQYF
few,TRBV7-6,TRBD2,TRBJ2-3,TGTGCCAGCAGCTTACTAGCGGGGGGAGCTAGCACAGATACGCAGTATTTT,CASSLLAGGASTDTQYF
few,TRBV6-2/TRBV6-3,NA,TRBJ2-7,TGTGCCAGCAGTTACCTTGCTCCTACGTACGCGCAGTACTTC,CASSYLAPTYAQYF
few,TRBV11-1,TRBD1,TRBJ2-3,TGTGCCAGCAGCTACGAGACAGGGTGGGACACATATACGCAGTATTTT,CASSYETGWDTYTQYF
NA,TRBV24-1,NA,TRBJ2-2,TGTGCCACCAGTGATTTCCAGGTATCCGGCGGGGAGCTGTTTTTT,CATSDFQVSGGELFF
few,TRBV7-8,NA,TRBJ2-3,TGTGCCAGCAGCTTAGTGGGGCCGACCACAGATACGCAGTATTTT,CASSLVGPTTDTQYF
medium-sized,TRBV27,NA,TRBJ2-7,TGTGCCAGCAGTTGGGCAGGGCCCACCTACGAGCAGTACTTC,CASSWAGPTYEQYF
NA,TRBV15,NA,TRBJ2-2,TGTGCCACCAGCTGGGGCACCCGGACCGGGGAGCTGTTTTTT,CATSWGTRTGELFF
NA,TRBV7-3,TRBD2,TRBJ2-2,TGTGCCAGCAGCTGGGGACTAGCGTCGAACACCGGGGAGCTGTTTTTT,CASSWGLASNTGELFF
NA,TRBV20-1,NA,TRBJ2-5,TGCAGTGCTCCCGGGACGGATGAAGAGACCCAGTACTTC,CSAPGTDEETQYF
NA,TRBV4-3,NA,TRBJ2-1,TGCGCCAGCAGCCAAGGTGAAGCGGACAATGAGCAGTTCTTC,CASSQGEADNEQFF